This paragraph reports one T cell receptor (beta chain). Its antigen is unidentified. These data belong to a study of cytomegalovirus exposure and HLA in healthy donors. Study findings and constraints: V- and J-gene trimming in TCR beta was tied to a missense DCLRE1C variant by an analysis performed later. Later analysis suggested most CMV-associated TCR beta chains were HLA-restricted.

PCR involved 60 Vbeta and 13 Jbeta primers. Assay used: immunoSEQ multiplex PCR; TCRdb lists only in-frame clones, some missing. Counted here are fewer than 100,000 clones, around three quarters occurring once; the ten biggest clones make up 1.1%. The CDR3 length is 14 residues. The V gene's germline CDR1 is MNHEY and CDR2 SMNVEV (reference sequence). Trimming took off 1 base at V and 0 bases at J, with 6 bases between the two ends. Input material: PBMCs. The sequence was collected from a male donor in good health and CMV-seronegative. The V call is TRBV27, the J call TRBJ1-1; the D is unclear. In nucleotides, the CDR3 is TGTGCCAGCAGTTTATACGGAGTGAACACTGAAGCTTTCTTT. Amino acid sequence: CASSLYGVNTEAFF.